Shown below are 2 T cell receptor beta chains from a single sample sequenced in a study of graft-versus-host responses after intestinal transplantation. TCRdb's table, derived via immunoSEQ multiplex PCR, lists solely in-frame clones and lacks some. The repertoire holds about 70,000 clones, with 90% as singletons. These receptors' targets are unknown. Material: unstimulated CD8+ T cells sorted from spleen or lymph node cells, obtained before intestinal transplant. These receptors were collected from a human donor who received an intestinal transplant.

The chain employs TRBV29-1 and TRBJ2-7; D gene ambiguous. The CDR3 extends over 13 amino acids. CDR1 and CDR2 from the germline V gene are SQVTM and ANQGSEA. Deletions cut 6 bases from V and 3 bases from J, with 15 bases between. The CDR3 DNA reads TGCAGCGTGGTAGTTGGGTCGGGCTACGAGCAGTACTTC. This encodes CSVVVGSGYEQYF.

This clone came up a few times. Other DNA variants within this sample encode the same CDR3. The V gene is TRBV29-1, the J gene TRBJ1-1, with a tentative D call TRBD1 (5 bases). Germline V lookup: CDR1 SQVTM, CDR2 ANQGSEA. The length of the CDR3 is 11 residues. The V end was cut by 3 bases, the J end by 3 bases, with 5 bases between. CDR3 sequence: CSVDRDTEAFF. Written as DNA, the CDR3 is TGCAGCGTTGACAGGGACACTGAAGCTTTCTTT. The full variable domain, with the rest looked up from reference TRBV29-1 and TRBJ1-1, is SAVISQKPSRDICQRGTSLTIQCQVDSQVTMMFWYRQQPGQSLTLIATANQGSEATYESGFVIDKFPISRPNLTFSTLTVSNMSPEDSSIYLCSVDRDTEAFFGQGTRLTVV.